This TCR beta chain was captured by sequencing in a study of T cells after yellow fever vaccination. V was shortened by 5 bases and J by 0 bases, with 11 bases between the two germline ends. CDR3 length: 15 residues. Germline V gives CDR1 SEHNR, CDR2 FQNEAQ (reference sequence). MiXCR, run by TCRdb on the 5' RACE reads, gives a single entry per CDR3 protein. The sample shows a few hundred thousand distinct CDR3 sequences, 8.7% of them seen only once. The TCR was taken from a man younger than 30 who received the YFV17D yellow fever vaccine. The chain uses TRBV7-9 and TRBJ1-3; D gene uncertain. The material sequenced was CD4+ T cells sorted from PBMCs, taken 5 days after the yellow fever booster vaccination. DNA for the CDR3: TGTGCCAGCAGCCTCCGGGAGAGCTCTGGAAACACCATATATTTT. It yields the protein CASSLRESSGNTIYF.